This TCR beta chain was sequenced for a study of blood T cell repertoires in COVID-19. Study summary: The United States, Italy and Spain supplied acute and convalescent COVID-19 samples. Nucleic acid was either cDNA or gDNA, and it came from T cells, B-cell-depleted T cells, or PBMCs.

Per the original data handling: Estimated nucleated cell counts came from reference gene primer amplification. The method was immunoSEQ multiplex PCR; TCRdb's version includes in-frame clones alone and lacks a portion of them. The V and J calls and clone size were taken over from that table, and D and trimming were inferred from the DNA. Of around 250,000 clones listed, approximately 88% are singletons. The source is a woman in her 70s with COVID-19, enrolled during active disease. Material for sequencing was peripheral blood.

This CDR3 reads CASSKGLVIKETQYF. CDR3 coding DNA: TGTGCCAGCAGTAAGGGGTTAGTCATCAAAGAGACCCAGTACTTC. The chain joins TRBV6-2 or TRBV6-3 to TRBJ2-5, with a tentative D call TRBD1 (5 bases). The V gene lost 5 bases and the J gene lost 3 bases, with 16 bases spanning the gap. Germline V lookup: CDR1 MNHEY, CDR2 SVGEGT. This CDR3 is built from 15 residues.